The rows below give T cell receptor beta chains drawn from one sample of a study of shared clonotypes between healthy human individuals. Data came from immunoSEQ multiplex PCR; TCRdb stores just in-frame clones and leaves some out. This sample has some 790,000 clones, with approximately 72% found just once. Sequencing was performed on memory CD4+ T cells sorted from blood. Receptors were obtained from a woman aged 25 to 39 in good health. Both conserved end residues are part of each CDR3. A D gene is named only where the DNA matches it firmly. The size entry is marked missing in some rows and otherwise reads once, few, many or a size class.

size | D | J | V | CDR3 | DNA
few | TRBD1 | TRBJ2-3 | TRBV2 | CASGQGLSTDTQYF | TGTGCCAGCGGACAGGGACTTAGCACAGATACGCAGTATTTT
- | - | TRBJ2-1 | TRBV5-1 | CASSLVLEEYEQFF | TGCGCCAGCAGCTTGGTTCTAGAAGAATATGAGCAGTTCTTC
- | TRBD2 | TRBJ2-1 | TRBV7-2 | CASSRTSGLPYNEQFF | TGTGCCAGCAGCCGGACTAGCGGGCTACCCTACAATGAGCAGTTCTTC
medium-sized | - | TRBJ2-7 | TRBV2 | CASAGDNSYEQYF | TGTGCCAGCGCAGGGGACAACTCCTACGAGCAGTACTTC
few | TRBD2 | TRBJ2-7 | TRBV28 | CASRVIGTSGDYEQYF | TGTGCCAGCAGAGTTATTGGGACTAGCGGAGACTACGAGCAGTACTTC
- | - | TRBJ1-2 | TRBV29-1 | CSVELLRDSGYTF | TGCAGCGTTGAACTTTTACGGGACTCTGGCTACACCTTC
few | TRBD1 | TRBJ1-2 | TRBV4-1 | CASSQVGTGANYGYTF | TGCGCCAGCTCCCAAGTTGGGACAGGAGCTAACTATGGCTACACCTTC
- | - | TRBJ1-2 | TRBV4-2 | CASSQDRGGYTF | TGTGCCAGCAGCCAAGACAGGGGTGGCTACACCTTC
- | - | TRBJ2-5 | TRBV2 | CASSEPPRGETQYF | TGTGCCAGCAGTGAACCCCCCCGGGGGGAGACCCAGTACTTC
- | TRBD2 | TRBJ2-2 | TRBV7-3 | CASSFPLRETNTGELFF | TGTGCCAGCAGCTTCCCTCTGCGGGAGACGAACACCGGGGAGCTGTTTTTT
- | TRBD1 | TRBJ2-6 | TRBV25-1 | CASSSRDSSFGANVLTF | TGTGCCAGCAGTTCTCGGGACAGCAGCTTTGGGGCCAACGTCCTGACTTTC
- | - | TRBJ2-7 | TRBV18 | CASSPDIYEQYF | TGTGCCAGCTCGCCGGACATCTACGAGCAGTACTTC
- | TRBD1 | TRBJ1-2 | TRBV6-1 | CASSEGAGGARYYGYTF | TGTGCCAGCAGTGAGGGGGCAGGGGGCGCGCGTTACTATGGCTACACCTTC
- | TRBD2 | TRBJ2-7 | TRBV11-2 | CASSLAGTSGRQSEQYF | TGTGCCAGCAGCTTAGCCGGGACTAGCGGGAGGCAGTCCGAGCAGTACTTC
- | - | TRBJ2-3 | TRBV5-1 | CASSSLASGGTDTQYF | TGCGCCAGCAGCTCCCTAGCGAGTGGGGGAACAGATACGCAGTATTTT
- | TRBD1 | TRBJ2-3 | TRBV27 | CASSFQGDRTDTQYF | TGTGCCAGCAGTTTCCAGGGGGATCGCACAGATACGCAGTATTTT
- | TRBD1 | TRBJ2-7 | TRBV5-5 | CASSPRQGNYEQYF | TGTGCCAGCAGCCCGAGACAGGGGAACTACGAGCAGTACTTC
- | - | TRBJ1-2 | TRBV29-1 | CSVEKDTLRSNYGYTF | TGCAGCGTTGAAAAAGACACCCTGCGTTCTAACTATGGCTACACCTTC
few | - | TRBJ2-2 | TRBV18 | CASSPDWPGSTGELFF | TGTGCCAGCTCACCAGATTGGCCGGGATCCACCGGGGAGCTGTTTTTT
- | - | TRBJ1-4 | TRBV5-4 | CASSLLPNEKLFF | TGTGCCAGCAGCTTGCTTCCCAATGAAAAACTGTTTTTT
- | - | TRBJ1-5 | TRBV11-2 | CASSLSQNQPQHF | TGTGCCAGCAGCTTATCCCAGAATCAGCCCCAGCATTTT
few | TRBD1 | TRBJ2-1 | TRBV19 | CASTRAGTGVLDEQFF | TGTGCCAGTACCCGAGCCGGGACAGGGGTGCTCGATGAGCAGTTCTTC
- | - | TRBJ1-4 | TRBV6-6 | CASSYDWREKLFF | TGTGCCAGCAGTTACGACTGGCGGGAAAAACTGTTTTTT
- | - | TRBJ2-7 | TRBV4-2 | CASSHERSLPGWVYEQYF | TGTGCCAGCAGCCATGAAAGATCCCTTCCAGGGTGGGTCTACGAGCAGTACTTC
few | - | TRBJ1-5 | TRBV30 | CAWSSQGRQPQHF | TGTGCCTGGAGTTCCCAGGGACGGCAGCCCCAGCATTTT
- | TRBD1 | TRBJ1-4 | TRBV5-1 | CASSLAGGGDEKLFF | TGCGCCAGCAGCTTGGCAGGGGGCGGGGATGAAAAACTGTTTTTT
- | - | TRBJ2-7 | TRBV27 | CASSSPETGSLEQYF | TGTGCCAGCAGCTCCCCCGAGACAGGCTCTTTGGAGCAGTACTTC
- | TRBD2 | TRBJ2-7 | TRBV29-1 | CSVVSSGSRDYEQYF | TGCAGCGTTGTGTCTAGCGGGAGCAGGGACTACGAGCAGTACTTC
- | TRBD1 | TRBJ2-2 | TRBV2 | CASSHRGVPGELFF | TGTGCCAGCAGCCACAGGGGGGTGCCCGGGGAGCTGTTTTTT
- | TRBD2 | TRBJ2-7 | TRBV5-4 | CASSLSLAGELYEQYF | TGTGCCAGCAGCTTGAGTCTAGCGGGAGAGTTATACGAGCAGTACTTC
few | - | TRBJ2-1 | TRBV19 | CASNSQGYNEQFF | TGTGCCAGTAATAGCCAGGGTTACAATGAGCAGTTCTTC
- | - | TRBJ2-3 | TRBV15 | CATSRDAGLTDTQYF | TGTGCCACCAGCAGAGACGCAGGGCTAACAGATACGCAGTATTTT
few | - | TRBJ2-6 | TRBV14 | CASSQRPGANVLTF | TGTGCCAGCAGCCAGCGACCTGGGGCCAACGTCCTGACTTTC
once | - | TRBJ2-1 | TRBV5-4 | CASSRPGLYNEQFF | TGTGCCAGCAGCCGCCCGGGACTGTACAATGAGCAGTTCTTC
- | - | TRBJ2-5 | TRBV5-5 | CASSLQGRQETQYF | TGTGCCAGCAGCCTACAGGGTCGTCAAGAGACCCAGTACTTC
once | - | TRBJ2-3 | TRBV6-5 | CASNRGTATDTQYF | TGTGCCAGCAACCGCGGGACAGCCACAGATACGCAGTATTTT
few | - | TRBJ1-2 | TRBV28 | CASSLSAGNYGYTF | TGTGCCAGCAGTTTGTCGGCCGGGAACTATGGCTACACCTTC
many | TRBD1 | TRBJ2-5 | TRBV28 | CASRPVGTGPHQYF | TGTGCCAGCAGGCCTGTGGGGACAGGCCCCCACCAGTACTTC
once | TRBD2 | TRBJ2-1 | TRBV11-1 | CASSFPLTSGDYNEQFF | TGTGCCAGCAGCTTCCCCCTGACTAGCGGAGACTACAATGAGCAGTTCTTC
- | - | TRBJ2-3 | TRBV2 | CASYPLGGPQGSGDTQYF | TGTGCCAGCTACCCACTTGGAGGACCCCAAGGTTCCGGAGATACGCAGTATTTT
- | - | TRBJ2-5 | TRBV7-9 | CASSWSGGGETQYF | TGTGCCAGCAGCTGGTCCGGGGGCGGGGAGACCCAGTACTTC
- | TRBD2 | TRBJ2-7 | TRBV28 | CASRTSGPTYEQYF | TGTGCCAGCAGGACTAGCGGCCCAACCTACGAGCAGTACTTC
- | - | TRBJ1-2 | TRBV5-1 | CASSLDRPYGYTF | TGCGCCAGCAGCTTGGACCGGCCCTATGGCTACACCTTC
- | TRBD1 | TRBJ1-4 | TRBV5-1 | CASSTTGTGGEKLFF | TGCGCCAGCAGCACGACCGGGACAGGGGGAGAAAAACTGTTTTTT
- | - | TRBJ1-1 | TRBV28 | CASTSLRTAFF | TGTGCCAGCACCTCTCTCCGGACAGCTTTCTTT
once | - | TRBJ2-3 | TRBV5-1 | CASSLLSGWGTDTQYF | TGCGCCAGCAGCTTGCTATCAGGGTGGGGGACAGATACGCAGTATTTT
- | - | TRBJ1-5 | TRBV2 | CASSDSAWGNQPQHF | TGTGCCAGCAGTGATTCTGCCTGGGGCAATCAGCCCCAGCATTTT
- | - | TRBJ1-1 | TRBV7-8 | CASSLQSQVEAFF | TGTGCCAGCAGCTTGCAAAGCCAAGTTGAAGCTTTCTTT
- | - | TRBJ2-7 | TRBV2 | CASSERGSNYEQYF | TGTGCCAGCAGTGAACGCGGCAGCAACTACGAGCAGTACTTC